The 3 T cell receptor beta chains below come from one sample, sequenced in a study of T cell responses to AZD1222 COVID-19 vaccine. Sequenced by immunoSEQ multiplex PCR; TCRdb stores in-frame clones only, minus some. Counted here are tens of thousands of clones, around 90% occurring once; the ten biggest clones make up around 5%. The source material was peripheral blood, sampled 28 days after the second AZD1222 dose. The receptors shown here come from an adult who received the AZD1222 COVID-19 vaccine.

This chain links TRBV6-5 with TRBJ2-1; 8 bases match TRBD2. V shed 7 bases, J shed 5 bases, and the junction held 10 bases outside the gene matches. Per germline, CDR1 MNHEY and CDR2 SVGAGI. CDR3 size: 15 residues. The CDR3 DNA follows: TGTGCCAGCAAGAGGGCCGGGACTAGGGACAATGAGCAGTTCTTC. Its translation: CASKRAGTRDNEQFF.

The CDR3 sequence is CASSYSGTATQETQYF. The CDR3 DNA reads TGTGCCAGCAGTTACAGCGGGACAGCTACTCAAGAGACCCAGTACTTC. The chain carries TRBV6-5 and TRBJ2-5; TRBD1 or TRBD2 may be the D gene (7 bases each). Germline V gives CDR1 MNHEY, CDR2 SVGAGI. The CDR3 runs 16 residues. Trimming cost V 2 bases and J 2 bases, with 15 bases left between them.

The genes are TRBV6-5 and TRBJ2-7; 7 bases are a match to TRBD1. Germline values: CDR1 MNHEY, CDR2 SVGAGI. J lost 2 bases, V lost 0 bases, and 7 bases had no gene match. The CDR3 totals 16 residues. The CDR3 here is CASSYSRARGTYEQYF. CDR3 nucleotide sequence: TGTGCCAGCAGTTACTCGAGGGCCAGGGGGACCTACGAGCAGTACTTC.